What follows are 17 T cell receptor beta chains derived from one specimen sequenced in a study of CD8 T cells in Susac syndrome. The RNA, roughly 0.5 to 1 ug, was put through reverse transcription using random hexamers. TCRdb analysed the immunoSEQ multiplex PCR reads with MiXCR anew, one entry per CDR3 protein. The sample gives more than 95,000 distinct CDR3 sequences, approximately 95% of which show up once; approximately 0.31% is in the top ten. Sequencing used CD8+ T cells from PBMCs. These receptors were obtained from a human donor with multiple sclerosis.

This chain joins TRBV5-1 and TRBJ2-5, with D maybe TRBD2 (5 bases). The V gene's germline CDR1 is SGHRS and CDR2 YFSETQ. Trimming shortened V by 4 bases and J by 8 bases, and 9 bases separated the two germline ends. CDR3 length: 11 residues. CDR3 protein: CASSDRGTQYF. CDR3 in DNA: TGCGCCAGCAGCGACCGGGGTACCCAGTACTTC.

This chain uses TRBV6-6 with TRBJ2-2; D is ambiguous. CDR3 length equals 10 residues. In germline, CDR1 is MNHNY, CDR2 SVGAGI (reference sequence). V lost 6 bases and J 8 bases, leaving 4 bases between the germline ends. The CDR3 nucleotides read TGTGCCAGCAGCGAGGGGGAGCTGTTTTTT. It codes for CASSEGELFF.

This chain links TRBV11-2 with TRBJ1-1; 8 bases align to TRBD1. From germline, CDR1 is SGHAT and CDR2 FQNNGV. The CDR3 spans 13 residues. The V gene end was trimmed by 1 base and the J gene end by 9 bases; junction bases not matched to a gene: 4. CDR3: CASSLGGRGQAFF. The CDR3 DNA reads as TGTGCCAGCAGCTTAGGGGGCAGGGGGCAAGCTTTCTTT.

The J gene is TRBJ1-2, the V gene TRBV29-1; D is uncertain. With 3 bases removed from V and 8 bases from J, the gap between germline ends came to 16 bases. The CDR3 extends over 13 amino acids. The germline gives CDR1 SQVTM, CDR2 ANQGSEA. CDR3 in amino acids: CSVDSAALKGYTF. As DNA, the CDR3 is TGCAGCGTTGATTCGGCAGCTTTAAAGGGCTACACCTTC.

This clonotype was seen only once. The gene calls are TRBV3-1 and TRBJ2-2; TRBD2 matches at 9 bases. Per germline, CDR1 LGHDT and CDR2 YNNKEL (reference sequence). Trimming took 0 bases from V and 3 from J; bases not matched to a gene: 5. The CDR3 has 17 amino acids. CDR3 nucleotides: TGTGCCAGCAGCCAAGATGCGGGACTAGCATACACCGGGGAGCTGTTTTTT. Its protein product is CASSQDAGLAYTGELFF.

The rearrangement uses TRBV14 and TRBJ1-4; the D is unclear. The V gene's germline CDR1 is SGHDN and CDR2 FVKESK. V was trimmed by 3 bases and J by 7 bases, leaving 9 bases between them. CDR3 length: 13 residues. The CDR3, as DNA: TGTGCCAGCAGCCAGAGGAGAGGTGAAAAACTGTTTTTT. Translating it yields CASSQRRGEKLFF.

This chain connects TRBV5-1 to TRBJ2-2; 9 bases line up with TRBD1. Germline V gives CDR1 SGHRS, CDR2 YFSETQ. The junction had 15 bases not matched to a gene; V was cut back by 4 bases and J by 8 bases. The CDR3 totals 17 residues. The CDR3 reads CASSPRRTGDLRGELFF. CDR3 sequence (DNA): TGCGCCAGCAGCCCTAGAAGGACAGGGGATCTAAGAGGGGAGCTGTTTTTT.

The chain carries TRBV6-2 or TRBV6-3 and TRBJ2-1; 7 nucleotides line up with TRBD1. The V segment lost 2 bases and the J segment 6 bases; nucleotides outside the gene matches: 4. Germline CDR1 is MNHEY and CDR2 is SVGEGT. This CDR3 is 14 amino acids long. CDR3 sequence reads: CASSYRDSFNEQFF. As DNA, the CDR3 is TGTGCCAGCAGTTACCGGGACAGTTTCAATGAGCAGTTCTTC.

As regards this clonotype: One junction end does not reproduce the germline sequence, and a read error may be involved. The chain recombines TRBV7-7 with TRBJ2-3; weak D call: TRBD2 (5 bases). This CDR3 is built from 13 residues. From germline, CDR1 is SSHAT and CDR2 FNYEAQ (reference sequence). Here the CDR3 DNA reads TGTGCTAGCAGCTTAGCGTGGCCAGATACGCAGTATTTT. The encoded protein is CASSLAWPDTQYF.

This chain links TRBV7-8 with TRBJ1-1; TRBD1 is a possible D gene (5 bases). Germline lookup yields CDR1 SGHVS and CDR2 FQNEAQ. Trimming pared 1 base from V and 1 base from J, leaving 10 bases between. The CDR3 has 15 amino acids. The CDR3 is CASSLGWGGNTEAFF. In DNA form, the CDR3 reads TGTGCCAGCAGCTTAGGATGGGGGGGGAACACTGAAGCTTTCTTT.

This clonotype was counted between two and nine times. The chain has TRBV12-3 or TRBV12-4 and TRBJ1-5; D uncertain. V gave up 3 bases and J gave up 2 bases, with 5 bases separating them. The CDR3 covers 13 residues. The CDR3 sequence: CASSFLGNQPQHF. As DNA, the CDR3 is TGTGCCAGCAGTTTCCTGGGCAATCAGCCCCAGCATTTT.

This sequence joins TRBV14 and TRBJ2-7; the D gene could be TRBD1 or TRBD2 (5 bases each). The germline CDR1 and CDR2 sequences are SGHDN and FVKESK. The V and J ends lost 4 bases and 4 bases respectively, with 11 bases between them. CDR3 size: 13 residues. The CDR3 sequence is CASSLRDGYEQYV. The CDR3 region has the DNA TGTGCCAGCAGCCTCCGGGACGGATACGAGCAGTACGTC.

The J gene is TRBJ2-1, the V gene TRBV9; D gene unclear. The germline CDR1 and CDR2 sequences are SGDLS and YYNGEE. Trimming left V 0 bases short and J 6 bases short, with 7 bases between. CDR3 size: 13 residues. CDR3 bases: TGTGCCAGCAGCGTAGAAAGGAGCAATGAGCAGTTCTTC. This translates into CASSVERSNEQFF.

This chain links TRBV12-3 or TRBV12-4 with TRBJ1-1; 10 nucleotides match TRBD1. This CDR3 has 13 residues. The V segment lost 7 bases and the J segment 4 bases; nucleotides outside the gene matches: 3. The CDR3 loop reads CASTGQGSTEAFF. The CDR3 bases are TGTGCCAGCACGGGACAGGGGAGCACTGAAGCTTTCTTT.

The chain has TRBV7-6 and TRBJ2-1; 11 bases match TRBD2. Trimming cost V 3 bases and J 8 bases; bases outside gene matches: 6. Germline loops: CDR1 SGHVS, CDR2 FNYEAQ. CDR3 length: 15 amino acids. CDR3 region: CASSFRLAGRDEQFF. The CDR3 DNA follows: TGTGCCAGCAGCTTCCGACTAGCGGGGAGAGATGAGCAGTTCTTC.

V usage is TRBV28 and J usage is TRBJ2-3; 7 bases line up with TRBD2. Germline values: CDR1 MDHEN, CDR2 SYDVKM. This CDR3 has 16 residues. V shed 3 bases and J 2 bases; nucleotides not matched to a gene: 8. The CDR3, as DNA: TGTGCCAGCAGTTTTGTCCCGGGGGGACTCACAGATACGCAGTATTTT. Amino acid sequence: CASSFVPGGLTDTQYF.

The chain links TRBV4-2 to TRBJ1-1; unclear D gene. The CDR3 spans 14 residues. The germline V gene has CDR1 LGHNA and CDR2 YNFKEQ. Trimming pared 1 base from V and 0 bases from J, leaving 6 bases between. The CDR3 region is CASSQAALNTEAFF. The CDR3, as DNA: TGTGCCAGCAGCCAAGCAGCCTTGAACACTGAAGCTTTCTTT.